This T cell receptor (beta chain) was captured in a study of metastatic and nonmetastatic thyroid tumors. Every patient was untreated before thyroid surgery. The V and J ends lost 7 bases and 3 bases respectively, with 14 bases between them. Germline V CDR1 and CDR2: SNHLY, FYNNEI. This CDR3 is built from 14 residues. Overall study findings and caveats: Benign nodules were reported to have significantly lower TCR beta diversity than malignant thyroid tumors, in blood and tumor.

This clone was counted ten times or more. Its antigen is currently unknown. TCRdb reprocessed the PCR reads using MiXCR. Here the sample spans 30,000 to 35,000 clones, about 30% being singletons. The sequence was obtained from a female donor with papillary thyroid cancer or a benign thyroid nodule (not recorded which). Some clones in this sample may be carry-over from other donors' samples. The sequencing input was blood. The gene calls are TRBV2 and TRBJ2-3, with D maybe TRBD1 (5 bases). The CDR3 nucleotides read TGTGCCAGCACCAGGGATCGGTATACAGATACGCAGTATTTT. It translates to CASTRDRYTDTQYF.